Presented here are 29 T cell receptor beta chains from one specimen sequenced in a study of blood T cell repertoires in COVID-19. TCRdb's table, derived via immunoSEQ multiplex PCR, lists solely in-frame clones and lacks some. There are 250,000 or so clones in the sample; about nine tenths occur only once, and over 4% lies in the top ten. The sequencing sample was made of PBMCs or T cells enriched from blood (not recorded which). The receptor source for this set is a woman between 25 and 40 years old with acute COVID-19.

This clone was counted a few times. CDR3 protein: CASSVGLGTGGELFF. The CDR3 DNA reads TGTGCCAGCAGCGTAGGGCTAGGAACAGGCGGGGAGCTGTTTTTT. The rearrangement links TRBV9 to TRBJ2-2; maybe TRBD1 (5 bases). This CDR3 spans 15 amino acids. CDR1 SGDLS and CDR2 YYNGEE come from the germline V gene. The V end lost 0 bases, the J end lost 7 bases, and 13 bases lay between the germline ends.

This rearrangement joins TRBV28 to TRBJ1-5; 7 bases fit TRBD1. Germline lookup yields CDR1 MDHEN and CDR2 SYDVKM. This CDR3 has 16 residues. With V trimmed by 4 bases and J by 6 bases, 12 bases remained unmatched. CDR3 in DNA: TGTGCCAGCAGTTCCCCCCCGGGACAGAGAACTCAGCCCCAGCATTTT. Translation gives CASSSPPGQRTQPQHF.

This rearrangement joins TRBV7-2 to TRBJ2-7; TRBD2 agrees at 7 bases. With V trimmed by 5 bases and J by 6 bases, 4 bases remained unmatched. CDR3 length: 12 residues. CDR1 and CDR2 from the germline V gene are SGHTA and FQGNSA. CDR3 bases: TGTGCCAGCAGCCCCAGCGGGGTCGAGCAGTACTTC. Encoded protein: CASSPSGVEQYF.

This clone was seen just once. The chain combines TRBV30 with TRBJ2-7; D is possibly TRBD1 (5 bases). The CDR3 runs 12 residues. Germline V gene lookup returns CDR1 GTSNPN and CDR2 SVGIG (reference sequence). V lost 4 bases and J 3 bases, leaving 10 bases between the germline ends. The CDR3 nucleotides are TGTGCCTGGAATCCCCAGGGCTACGAGCAGTACTTC. This translates into CAWNPQGYEQYF. The full variable domain, in which reference TRBV30 and TRBJ2-7 provide the parts outside the CDR3, is SQTIHQWPATLVQPVGSPLSLECTVEGTSNPNLYWYRQAAGRGLQLLFYSVGIGQISSEVPQNLSASRPQDRQFILSSKKLLLSDSGFYLCAWNPQGYEQYFGPGTRLTVT.

The chain couples TRBV19 to TRBJ2-1, with D tentatively TRBD1 (6 bases). Germline CDR1 and CDR2: LNHDA and SQIVND (reference sequence). The CDR3 runs to 15 residues. Trimming pared 3 bases from V and 2 bases from J, leaving 11 bases between. CDR3 amino acids: CASSIQGPPYNEQFF. DNA of the CDR3: TGTGCCAGTAGTATCCAGGGGCCCCCCTACAATGAGCAGTTCTTC.

The chain joins TRBV9 to TRBJ2-1; 7 bases align to TRBD2. This CDR3 has 15 residues. The trim removed 2 bases at V and 4 bases at J, leaving 6 bases unmatched. Germline V lookup: CDR1 SGDLS, CDR2 YYNGEE. CDR3 bases: TGTGCCAGCAGCGTCCGCCCGGGGGGATACAATGAGCAGTTCTTC. Its protein is CASSVRPGGYNEQFF.

V and J are TRBV15 and TRBJ1-4, with 10 bases lining up with TRBD1. Looked up from germline, CDR1 is LNHNV and CDR2 is YYDKDF (reference sequence). The CDR3 consists of 14 residues. The V segment lost 7 bases and the J segment 6 bases; nucleotides outside the gene matches: 5. The CDR3 protein is CATTRDRGDEKLFF. DNA of the CDR3: TGTGCCACCACCCGGGACAGGGGAGATGAAAAACTGTTTTTT.

The V and J genes are TRBV12-3 or TRBV12-4 and TRBJ1-4; D unresolved. The CDR3 is 12 residues long. Trimming cost V 8 bases and J 7 bases, with 11 bases left between them. CDR3 nucleotide sequence: TGTGCCAGCCGGGTGTCGTTTGAAAAACTGTTTTTT. Its protein product is CASRVSFEKLFF.

The V call is TRBV2, the J call TRBJ2-3, with 12 bases that match TRBD2. CDR1 and CDR2 (germline): SNHLY, FYNNEI. CDR3 size: 15 residues. The ends lost 8 bases at V and 6 bases at J; junction bases unmatched: 9. The CDR3 sequence is CASPMTSGSGDTQYF. The CDR3 DNA reads as TGTGCCAGCCCCATGACTAGCGGGAGTGGGGATACGCAGTATTTT.

The chain uses TRBV11-2 and TRBJ1-4; D not resolved. This CDR3 comprises 13 residues. Germline V gives CDR1 SGHAT, CDR2 FQNNGV. V lost 4 bases and J 8 bases, leaving 11 bases between the germline ends. This chain's CDR3 is CASSSEGSEKLFF. As DNA, the CDR3 is TGTGCCAGCAGCTCCGAGGGTAGCGAAAAACTGTTTTTT. The full variable domain, with the rest looked up from reference TRBV11-2 and TRBJ1-4, is EAGVAQSPRYKIIEKRQSVAFWCNPISGHATLYWYQQILGQGPKLLIQFQNNGVVDDSQLPKDRFSAERLKGVDSTLKIQPAKLEDSAVYLCASSSEGSEKLFFGSGTQLSVL.

This chain's CDR3 is CASRNPGGYEKLFF. For the CDR3, the DNA is TGTGCCAGCAGGAATCCAGGGGGATATGAAAAACTGTTTTTT. The chain couples TRBV27 to TRBJ1-4, with 7 bases aligning to TRBD1. This CDR3 spans 14 amino acids. Germline CDR1 reads MNHEY; CDR2 reads SMNVEV (reference sequence). Losses at the gene ends were 6 bases for V and 6 bases for J; bases not matched to a gene: 7.

The chain links TRBV7-8 to TRBJ2-7; TRBD1 is a possible D gene (6 bases). The germline V gene encodes CDR1 SGHVS and CDR2 FQNEAQ. V lost 1 base and J lost 0, with 10 bases in between. CDR3 size: 15 residues. The CDR3 region is CASSLEQGYSYEQYF. The CDR3 nucleotides read TGTGCCAGCAGCTTAGAACAGGGCTACTCCTACGAGCAGTACTTC.

The chain combines TRBV27 with TRBJ2-1, with D perhaps TRBD2 (6 bases). Looked up from germline, CDR1 is MNHEY and CDR2 is SMNVEV (reference sequence). The germline V and J ends were trimmed by 6 bases and 12 bases, with 15 bases remaining between them. The CDR3 runs 12 residues. CDR3 sequence: CASSTLGTPQFF. The CDR3 DNA is TGTGCCAGCAGCACCCTCGGGACTCCGCAGTTCTTC.

The V and J genes are TRBV28 and TRBJ2-7, with D perhaps TRBD2 (5 bases). Germline values: CDR1 MDHEN, CDR2 SYDVKM. This CDR3 has 13 amino acids. V was clipped by 6 bases and J by 0 bases, with 9 bases between them. The CDR3 is CASRDSSSYEQYF. Here the CDR3 DNA reads TGTGCCAGCAGGGACTCCAGCTCCTACGAGCAGTACTTC.

The rearrangement joins TRBV6-1 to TRBJ1-5; no reliable D call. The length of the CDR3 is 13 residues. Germline CDR1 and CDR2: MNHNS and SASEGT. V dropped 3 bases and J dropped 1 base, with 4 bases sitting between them. The CDR3 nucleotides are TGTGCCAGCAGTGAGGGCAGCAATCAGCCCCAGCATTTT. Its translation: CASSEGSNQPQHF.

The chain has TRBV29-1 and TRBJ2-6, with D perhaps matching TRBD2 (5 bases). CDR3 size: 16 residues. Looked up from germline, CDR1 is SQVTM and CDR2 is ANQGSEA. Trimming took off 2 bases at V and 2 bases at J, with 13 bases between the two ends. The CDR3 DNA reads TGCAGCGTTGAACCCTCCGGGGAACCTGGGGCCAACGTCCTGACTTTC. This sequence encodes CSVEPSGEPGANVLTF. The full variable domain, its missing parts supplied by reference TRBV29-1 and TRBJ2-6, is SAVISQKPSRDICQRGTSLTIQCQVDSQVTMMFWYRQQPGQSLTLIATANQGSEATYESGFVIDKFPISRPNLTFSTLTVSNMSPEDSSIYLCSVEPSGEPGANVLTFGAGSRLTVL.

The chain couples TRBV28 to TRBJ1-5; D is unresolved. The germline V gene encodes CDR1 MDHEN and CDR2 SYDVKM. V was cut by 6 bases and J by 4 bases, with 16 bases left in between. This CDR3 has 15 amino acids. In DNA, the CDR3 is TGTGCCAGCAGCCCTGTAAACAGTGGGAATCAGCCCCAGCATTTT. Its translation is CASSPVNSGNQPQHF.

The rearrangement links TRBV5-6 to TRBJ2-2, with D perhaps TRBD1 (6 bases). Germline CDR1 SGHDT, CDR2 YYEEEE. This CDR3 region has 15 residues. Trimming removed 1 base at V and 2 bases at J, with 9 bases between. The CDR3 sequence is CASSLPGANTGELFF. The CDR3 nucleotides read TGTGCCAGCAGCTTGCCAGGGGCCAACACCGGGGAGCTGTTTTTT.

This chain joins TRBV9 and TRBJ1-2; D call uncertain. Germline CDR1 SGDLS, CDR2 YYNGEE. This CDR3 is 13 amino acids long. Trimming removed 6 bases at V and 7 bases at J, with 16 bases between. CDR3 sequence reads: CASNPIGQGGYTF. CDR3 coding DNA: TGTGCCAGCAACCCTATTGGGCAAGGTGGCTACACCTTC.

The gene calls are TRBV5-1 and TRBJ2-3; TRBD2 matches at 10 bases. V trimming: 0 bases; J trimming: 5 bases; junction bases outside the gene matches: 9. The CDR3 is 17 residues long. Germline V gene sequence: CDR1 SGHRS, CDR2 YFSETQ. The DNA of the CDR3 is TGCGCCAGCAGCTTGGCCTATCTAGCGGGAGATGGAGATACGCAGTATTTT. Encoded protein: CASSLAYLAGDGDTQYF.

The J gene is TRBJ2-7, the V gene TRBV6-5, with D maybe TRBD1 (5 bases). Germline CDR1 reads MNHEY; CDR2 reads SVGAGI. This CDR3 is built from 13 residues. Deletions cut 6 bases from V and 7 bases from J, with 16 bases between. The DNA for the CDR3 is TGTGCCAGCAGGGACATCACACTTTGGGAGCAGTACTTC. It is translated as CASRDITLWEQYF.

This clone was counted a few times. The CDR3 is CASSLARPDYNEQFF. Written as DNA, the CDR3 is TGCGCCAGCAGCTTGGCTAGGCCCGACTACAATGAGCAGTTCTTC. The V gene is TRBV5-1, the J gene TRBJ2-1; D gene unclear. Deletions cut 0 bases from V and 3 bases from J, with 10 bases between. The CDR3 runs to 15 residues. The V gene's germline CDR1 is SGHRS and CDR2 YFSETQ.

This clone appeared a single time. J is TRBJ2-2 and V is TRBV5-1, with TRBD1 identical over 7 bases. Looked up from germline, CDR1 is SGHRS and CDR2 is YFSETQ. The CDR3 is 16 amino acids. V lost 7 bases and J lost 3; bases outside the gene matches: 12. The CDR3 reads CASSLTWDRDTGELFF. The CDR3 region has the DNA TGCGCCAGCTCACTTACCTGGGACAGAGACACCGGGGAGCTGTTTTTT.

V is TRBV5-4 and J is TRBJ2-7; D possibly corresponds to TRBD2 (6 bases). Germline V CDR1 and CDR2: SGHNT, YYREEE (reference sequence). V gave up 3 bases and J gave up 2 bases, with 15 bases separating them. This CDR3 region has 15 residues. The CDR3 DNA sequence: TGTGCCAGCAGCTACCTCAGAGCGGGTGCCTACGAGCAGTACTTC. This translates into CASSYLRAGAYEQYF.

The chain combines TRBV2 with TRBJ1-5; no reliable D call. The V end lost 3 bases, the J end lost 0 bases, and 6 bases lay between the germline ends. Germline loops: CDR1 SNHLY, CDR2 FYNNEI. The CDR3 consists of 14 residues. The CDR3 spells CASSEAVSNQPQHF. CDR3 nucleotides: TGTGCCAGCAGTGAGGCAGTTAGCAATCAGCCCCAGCATTTT.

Only a few counts were recorded for this clone. V is TRBV30 and J is TRBJ2-7; TRBD1 matches at 9 bases. The V segment lost 4 bases and the J segment 6 bases; nucleotides outside the gene matches: 7. The CDR3 is made up of 13 amino acids. The germline V gene has CDR1 GTSNPN and CDR2 SVGIG (reference sequence). The CDR3 spells CAWIGTGFGEQYF. The CDR3, as DNA: TGTGCCTGGATTGGGACAGGGTTTGGCGAGCAGTACTTC. The full variable domain, completed using reference TRBV30 and TRBJ2-7, is SQTIHQWPATLVQPVGSPLSLECTVEGTSNPNLYWYRQAAGRGLQLLFYSVGIGQISSEVPQNLSASRPQDRQFILSSKKLLLSDSGFYLCAWIGTGFGEQYFGPGTRLTVT.

V usage is TRBV5-6 and J usage is TRBJ1-5, with D possibly TRBD1 on 6 matching bases. Trimming stripped 4 bases from V and 1 base from J, with 9 bases between. CDR3 length: 14 amino acids. Germline V gene sequence: CDR1 SGHDT, CDR2 YYEEEE. In DNA form, the CDR3 reads TGTGCCAGCAGCCATGGGACAAGCAATCAGCCCCAGCATTTT. Protein: CASSHGTSNQPQHF.

V gene TRBV2 combines with J gene TRBJ2-3; D is unresolved. The CDR3 length is 12 residues. V was clipped by 8 bases and J by 3 bases, with 9 bases between them. The V gene's germline CDR1 is SNHLY and CDR2 FYNNEI. The CDR3 protein is CASYGSTDTQYF. CDR3 bases: TGTGCCAGCTATGGCAGTACAGATACGCAGTATTTT.

The rearrangement uses TRBV28 and TRBJ1-2; D might be TRBD1 (5 bases). The CDR3 contains 14 residues. V lost 5 bases and J lost 6, with 16 bases in between. Per germline, CDR1 MDHEN and CDR2 SYDVKM. The chain's CDR3 is CASSQQGKRDGYTF. CDR3 coding DNA: TGTGCCAGCAGTCAGCAGGGTAAACGGGATGGCTACACCTTC.